The entry below describes one TCR beta chain. Antigen specificity is unknown. With a much larger clone just one base away, this may be a read error. Data came from immunoSEQ multiplex PCR; TCRdb stores just in-frame clones and leaves some out. This sample has about 500,000 clones, with around 77% found just once. The germline V gene encodes CDR1 SGHNT and CDR2 YENEEA. The CDR3 extends over 15 amino acids. The data derive from a study of shared clonotypes between healthy human individuals. Study-level points and caveats: Blood was the sole source, and tissue repertoires probably differ.

V and J are TRBV11-3 and TRBJ2-1; tentative D call: TRBD1 (6 bases). Sequences were obtained from PBMCs. The clonotype originates from a middle-aged woman in good health. Some clones in this sample may be carry-over from other donors' samples. CDR3 coding DNA: TGTGCCAGCAGCCCGCAGGGGAAAGGTGGGGATGAGCGGTTCTTC. Protein product: CASSPQGKGGDERFF.